This T cell receptor beta chain is drawn from a study of post-analysis software for immune sequencing data. On the study more broadly: Included among the disease courses, which were recorded for the cohort, were relapsing-remitting, secondary progressive and progressive-relapsing multiple sclerosis.

cDNA libraries for TCR beta contained unique molecular identifiers. MiXCR, applied by TCRdb to the PCR reads, yields one record per CDR3 protein. The sample lists hundreds of thousands of distinct CDR3 sequences; 55% to 60% were seen once. This TCR came from a girl aged 2-15 years with multiple sclerosis. The specimen was blood.

Written as DNA, the CDR3 is TGCGCCAGCAGCCCCCCTGTGGAGGCGGGCAATGAGCAGTTCTTC. Amino acids: CASSPPVEAGNEQFF. The chain links TRBV5-1 to TRBJ2-1; tentative D call: TRBD2 (5 bases). Germline CDR1 reads SGHRS; CDR2 reads YFSETQ. The CDR3 totals 15 residues. V was cut by 4 bases and J by 6 bases, with 17 bases left in between.